Below are 2 T cell receptor beta chains sequenced from a single sample in a study of regulatory T cells in long-lasting Graves disease. HTBI primers from iRepertoire and Arm-PCR of CDR3 regions yielded the TCR beta libraries. TCRdb processed the multiplex PCR reads anew with MiXCR; each CDR3 protein has one entry. The table has 600,000 to 650,000 distinct CDR3 sequences, 16% seen once; the top ten hold around a sixth. Stated time point: newly diagnosed GD, antithyroid drugs for less than 3 months. Following extraction of RNA from PBMCs, that RNA was used to make the TCR library. The same sample was also studied in work on T cells in Graves' hyperthyroidism and ophthalmopathy.

The sample in question was peripheral blood mononuclear cells (PBMCs), obtained at new diagnosis, from a patient treated with antithyroid drugs. These receptors were taken from a woman in her 30s with Graves disease.

With regard to this clonotype: Given a much more abundant clone one base away, this may be a read error. CDR3: CASLASYEQYF. CDR3 sequence (DNA): TGTGCCAGCTTGGCTTCCTACGAGCAGTACTTC. The genes are TRBV2 and TRBJ2-7; D is uncertain. CDR1 and CDR2 (germline): SNHLY, FYNNEI. Between the trimmed V and J ends, which lost 8 bases and 1 base, there was a span of 6 bases. This CDR3 contains 11 residues. Variable domain in full (rest from reference TRBV2 and TRBJ2-7): EPEVTQTPSHQVTQMGQEVILRCVPISNHLYFYWYRQILGQKVEFLVSFYNNEISEKSEIFDDQFSVERPDGSNFTLKIRSTKLEDSAMYFCASLASYEQYFGPGTRLTVT.

This clonotype has ten or more counts. CDR3 loop: CASSQYRTGYEKLFF. The CDR3 coding sequence is TGTGCCAGCAGCCAATATCGGACAGGCTATGAAAAACTGTTTTTT. The genes are TRBV14 and TRBJ1-4; 7 bases fit TRBD1. This CDR3 has 15 amino acids. The V gene's germline CDR1 is SGHDN and CDR2 FVKESK. V shed 2 bases, J shed 6 bases, and the junction held 6 bases outside the gene matches.